This T cell receptor (beta chain) was documented in a study of T cell responses to AZD1222 COVID-19 vaccine. Germline V gene data show CDR1 as LGHDT and CDR2 as YNNKEL (reference sequence). V was shortened by 0 bases and J by 4 bases, with 13 bases between the two germline ends. The length of the CDR3 is 16 residues. The data were produced by immunoSEQ multiplex PCR, yet TCRdb's version contains in-frame clones alone and is incomplete. Here the sample spans about 120,000 clones, approximately 86% being singletons. The chain links TRBV3-1 (or the pseudogene TRBV3-2) to TRBJ1-3; the D gene is possibly TRBD1 (5 bases). Sequenced here: peripheral blood, sampled on day 0 of AZD1222 vaccination. The sequence was collected from an adult in good health. The CDR3 nucleotides read TGTGCCAGCAGCCAAGATCAAGGGGCTGGCGGAAACACCATATATTTT. Translation: CASSQDQGAGGNTIYF.